The T cell receptor beta chain under discussion was sequenced for a study of cytotoxic CD8 clonotypes in ibrutinib-treated CLL (dated by TCRdb to about 2021). At the level of the whole study: In this cohort, around 14 patients were treatment-naive and about ten were relapsed/refractory, while around 17 had unmutated IGHV. Responses were partial in around 24 patients and complete in 2; after median 68 months follow-up, some 14 stayed in remission and about 12 progressed. The response samples were drawn at a median of approximately twelve months into treatment, with a range of about 6 to 36 months. Samples averaged about 260,000 productive templates and some 91,000 productive rearrangements. Of the 90 or so participants in the trial, 20 to 30 had longitudinal samples available. Cryopreserved peripheral blood mononuclear cells were collected at three points: before therapy, at response, and at either sustained remission or disease progression. Every remission and progressive disease sample was obtained while ibrutinib was still being received by the patients. What the study reported, not specific to this receptor: Public clonotypes were rare and either contracted or stayed stable during treatment, and the rise in clonality at ibrutinib response reflected the expansion of private clonotypes. Clonality rose at ibrutinib response, remained stable during sustained remission, and dropped back toward baseline at progression. Baseline clonality was found to be higher than that of age-matched healthy donors and was strongly correlated with circulating CD8+ T-cell counts. Sampling times were not matched between patients in sustained remission and patients whose disease was progressing, and lymph node repertoires were not examined.

On a MiSeq, deep resolution sequencing aimed for a depth between 1 in 1 million and 1 in 200,000 T cells, with each clonotype covered approximately 9.2x on average. TCR beta libraries were generated with the immunoSEQ hsTCRB Kit. On the authors' methods: The data were analyzed with ImmunoSEQ Analyzer and ImmunoSEQ Data Assistant, and V, D and J gene assignments followed IMGT definitions. Clonality, which ranges from 0 to 1, was calculated as one minus the normalized Shannon entropy of productive rearrangement frequencies. Only overrepresented clonotypes making up at least 0.05% of each patient's repertoire were included in the public clonotype analysis. Some 13 age-matched healthy donor repertoires from immuneACCESS were used as controls for clonality. TCRdb obtained this table from immuneACCESS and retained in-frame rearrangements with V and J assigned. These tables miss some clones; where compared with another copy, unresolved V genes account for less than half of the shortfall, and the remainder is unexplained. Clonal size and the V and J genes are those of that table, whereas D and trimming came from the DNA. This sample comprises more than 200,000 clones, roughly 73% of them detected only once. The ten largest clonotypes hold about an eighth of the sample.

CDR1 and CDR2, looked up from the germline V gene, are MDHEN and SYDVKM. The CDR3 holds 13 amino acids from the cysteine to the phenylalanine. The only DNA kept is the CDR3, 39 bases in frame from the first base. The V and J ends are trimmed by 6 bases and 7 bases, leaving 16 bases between them. With respect to this clone: No antigen is known for it. Per-base qualities were not stored, and no clone one base away is much larger.

The time point label for this specimen denotes: 12 months on ibrutinib. Roughly 1.8 micrograms of genomic DNA were extracted from cryopreserved PBMCs for TCR beta library preparation. Longitudinal blood samples from CLL patients on ibrutinib monotherapy underwent high-throughput TCR beta sequencing. The patients took part in an open-label, single-center phase 2 trial of ibrutinib monotherapy. Source: PBMCs, taken after 12 months of ibrutinib treatment. The TCR comes from a human donor with chronic lymphocytic leukemia. This chain joins TRBV28 to TRBJ2-7, and the D gene may be TRBD1, 5 bases matching. At the DNA level, the sequence is TGTGCCAGCAGCCCTCCAGGGTCAAGGGAGCAGTACTTC. It translates as CASSPPGSREQYF.